Shown below are 20 T cell receptor beta chains from a single sample sequenced in a study of vaccination and CD4 T cells after COVID-19. Cultured CD4+ T cells had their DNA profiled by the Oncomine TCR Beta short-read assay. TCRdb reprocessed the PCR reads via MiXCR and lists one record per CDR3 protein. The table has approximately 15,000 distinct CDR3 sequences, roughly 43% seen once. Which antigens these TCRs recognize remains unknown. Treatment: approximately 9-day PBMC culture with coronavirus spike peptide pools or control peptides (ViraFEST assay). This specimen consisted of CD4+ T cells from blood, cultured in vitro, obtained before SARS-CoV-2 vaccination. The receptors were gathered from a human donor who had recovered from COVID-19.

V and J are TRBV6-5 and TRBJ1-1; 7 bases align to TRBD1. This CDR3 spans 14 amino acids. Germline V gene lookup returns CDR1 MNHEY and CDR2 SVGAGI. Trimming at V came to 4 bases and at J to 0 bases, leaving 2 bases not matched to a gene. The CDR3 region has the DNA TGTGCCAGCAGTTGGGACAGACTGAACACTGAAGCTTTCTTT. This gives the protein CASSWDRLNTEAFF.

This clonotype has only one observation. V gene TRBV27 combines with J gene TRBJ1-1, with D possibly matching TRBD1 (5 bases). Between the trimmed V and J ends, which lost 8 bases and 8 bases, there was a span of 21 bases. This CDR3 region has 14 residues. Per the germline V gene, CDR1 is MNHEY and CDR2 is SMNVEV (reference sequence). The CDR3 nucleotides read TGTGCCAGCCGTCTAAGCCGACAGTCTACAGAAGCTTTCTTT. Translating it yields CASRLSRQSTEAFF.

In this sample, this clonotype turned up a few times. The chain is built from TRBV7-2 and TRBJ2-7; TRBD2 agrees at 14 bases. The CDR3 totals 20 residues. Unmatched junction bases numbered 16, after V lost 5 bases and J lost 1 base. Germline CDR1 and CDR2: SGHTA and FQGNSA. This CDR3 reads CASSPTIGTSGRFGSYEQYF. The CDR3 bases are TGTGCCAGCAGCCCAACTATTGGGACTAGCGGGAGATTTGGGTCCTACGAGCAGTACTTC.

This chain uses TRBV6-1 with TRBJ1-6; 9 bases line up with TRBD1. The germline V gene has CDR1 MNHNS and CDR2 SASEGT. Losses at the gene ends were 5 bases for V and 10 bases for J; bases not matched to a gene: 9. This CDR3 has 15 amino acids. CDR3 residues: CASSHLQGARSPLHF. In DNA form, the CDR3 reads TGTGCCAGCAGTCACCTACAGGGGGCGCGATCACCCCTCCACTTT.

V is TRBV7-3 and J is TRBJ2-5, with D perhaps being TRBD1 or TRBD2 (5 bases each). Per the germline V gene, CDR1 is SGHTA and CDR2 is FQGTGA. V gave up 8 bases and J gave up 1 base, with 11 bases separating them. The CDR3 has 13 residues. CDR3: CASGNGAQETQYF. As DNA, the CDR3 is TGTGCCAGCGGCAACGGGGCCCAAGAGACCCAGTACTTC. The complete variable domain, with remaining parts taken from reference TRBV7-3 and TRBJ2-5, reads GAGVSQTPSNKVTEKGKYVELRCDPISGHTALYWYRQSLGQGPEFLIYFQGTGAADDSGLPNDRFFAVRPEGSVSTLKIQRTERGDSAVYLCASGNGAQETQYFGPGTRLLVL.

V and J are TRBV5-4 and TRBJ1-1, with unresolved D. The CDR3 is made up of 15 amino acids. Per the germline V gene, CDR1 is SGHNT and CDR2 is YYREEE (reference sequence). The germline V and J ends were trimmed by 4 bases and 1 base, with 14 bases remaining between them. The CDR3 DNA reads TGTGCCAGCAGCCGACGTCGGGATACGAACACTGAAGCTTTCTTT. Its translation: CASSRRRDTNTEAFF.

The chain has TRBV2 and TRBJ1-6, with D maybe TRBD1 (5 bases). Germline CDR1 reads SNHLY; CDR2 reads FYNNEI. The ends were cut back, 6 bases at V and 7 bases at J, with 16 bases in the middle. The CDR3 spans 15 residues. CDR3 bases: TGTGCCAGCAGGGGGGGAGGGGCGTCGAATTCACCCCTCCACTTT. This translates into CASRGGGASNSPLHF.

This clonotype was seen more than once but under ten times. V and J are TRBV7-8 and TRBJ2-5, with 13 bases that match TRBD2. The V gene end was trimmed by 5 bases and the J gene end by 4 bases; junction bases not matched to a gene: 4. The CDR3 covers 15 residues. Germline loops: CDR1 SGHVS, CDR2 FQNEAQ. CDR3 in DNA: TGTGCCAGCAGCGCACTAGCGGGGGGGATAGAGACCCAGTACTTC. Encoded protein: CASSALAGGIETQYF.

The V call is TRBV9, the J call TRBJ1-2; D remains ambiguous. The V gene's germline CDR1 is SGDLS and CDR2 YYNGEE. The CDR3 has 15 amino acids. Trimming stripped 3 bases from V and 3 bases from J, with 15 bases between. CDR3 DNA sequence: TGTGCCAGCAGCGAGACCCCGGACGGATACTATGGCTACACCTTC. Translated, it gives CASSETPDGYYGYTF.

This sequence joins TRBV27 and TRBJ2-1; a possible D gene is TRBD2 (5 bases). In germline, CDR1 is MNHEY, CDR2 SMNVEV (reference sequence). V lost 5 bases and J lost 8, with 16 bases in between. CDR3 length equals 14 residues. As DNA, the CDR3 is TGTGCCAGCAGTCCAACGGGGTCCTCCCATGAGCAGTTCTTC. This translates into CASSPTGSSHEQFF.

The V and J genes are TRBV5-8 and TRBJ1-3, with D possibly TRBD1 on 6 matching bases. The CDR3 has 16 amino acids. The V gene's germline CDR1 is SGHTS and CDR2 YDEGEE. Trimming cost V 4 bases and J 4 bases, with 18 bases left between them. The CDR3, as DNA: TGTGCCAGCAGCCTAGTACAGGGCTGGCCAGGAAACACCATATATTTT. It translates to CASSLVQGWPGNTIYF. Using reference TRBV5-8 and TRBJ1-3 for the parts outside the CDR3, the full variable domain is EAGVTQSPTHLIKTRGQQATLRCSPISGHTSVYWYQQALGLGLQFLLWYDEGEERNRGNFPPRFSGRQFPNYSSELNVNALELEDSALYLCASSLVQGWPGNTIYFGEGSWLTVV.

This chain links TRBV14 with TRBJ2-3; D is unclear. The germline V and J ends were trimmed by 0 bases and 0 bases, with 13 bases remaining between them. Germline V lookup: CDR1 SGHDN, CDR2 FVKESK. The CDR3 runs to 17 residues. Here the CDR3 reads CASSQDRAGASTDTQYF. For the CDR3, the DNA is TGTGCCAGCAGCCAAGATAGGGCAGGCGCTAGCACAGATACGCAGTATTTT.

The chain recombines TRBV6-2 or TRBV6-3 with TRBJ1-2; D unclear. Germline V CDR1 and CDR2: MNHEY, SVGEGT. Deletions cut 2 bases from V and 1 base from J, with 5 bases between. The CDR3 length is 13 residues. The CDR3 loop reads CASSYRNNYGYTF. In nucleotides, the CDR3 is TGTGCCAGCAGTTACCGGAATAACTATGGCTACACCTTC.

This clonotype appeared a few times. The rearrangement links TRBV27 to TRBJ1-1; D unresolved. Trimming took 9 bases from V and 0 from J, leaving 11 bases between them. The CDR3 has 13 amino acids. Germline lookup yields CDR1 MNHEY and CDR2 SMNVEV (reference sequence). The CDR3 sequence: CARVGTVNTEAFF. CDR3 nucleotide sequence: TGTGCCAGAGTGGGTACGGTGAACACTGAAGCTTTCTTT.

The V call is TRBV19, the J call TRBJ2-1; 8 bases fit TRBD2. With V trimmed by 5 bases and J by 4 bases, 1 base remained unmatched. The V gene's germline CDR1 is LNHDA and CDR2 SQIVND (reference sequence). This CDR3 has 13 amino acids. The CDR3 DNA follows: TGTGCCAGTAGTGAGCGGGGGTACAATGAGCAGTTCTTC. Its protein is CASSERGYNEQFF. Combining the CDR3 with reference TRBV19 and TRBJ2-1 gives the whole variable domain DGGITQSPKYLFRKEGQNVTLSCEQNLNHDAMYWYRQDPGQGLRLIYYSQIVNDFQKGDIAEGYSVSREKKESFPLTVTSAQKNPTAFYLCASSERGYNEQFFGPGTRLTVL.

The chain links TRBV11-2 to TRBJ2-7, with 7 nucleotides matching TRBD1. Germline V gene lookup returns CDR1 SGHAT and CDR2 FQNNGV. V shed 5 bases, J shed 3 bases, and the junction held 10 bases outside the gene matches. The CDR3 has 15 residues. CDR3 loop: CASSPITGAHYEQYF. The DNA for the CDR3 is TGTGCCAGCAGCCCGATTACAGGGGCCCACTACGAGCAGTACTTC.

The chain employs TRBV27 and TRBJ2-3; D is unclear. The germline V and J ends were trimmed by 3 bases and 0 bases, with 10 bases remaining between them. The CDR3 is 15 residues long. Germline V gene sequence: CDR1 MNHEY, CDR2 SMNVEV (reference sequence). For the CDR3, the DNA is TGTGCCAGCAGTTTTAGGCAGGCGAGCACAGATACGCAGTATTTT. It specifies CASSFRQASTDTQYF.

The chain joins TRBV2 to TRBJ2-6, with D unresolved. The CDR3 contains 16 residues. The germline V and J ends were trimmed by 0 bases and 2 bases, with 8 bases remaining between them. Looked up from germline, CDR1 is SNHLY and CDR2 is FYNNEI. The CDR3 region is CASSEAMVPGANVLTF. CDR3 DNA: TGTGCCAGCAGTGAAGCAATGGTACCTGGGGCCAACGTCCTGACTTTC.

This clonotype turned up a few times. V usage is TRBV7-2 and J usage is TRBJ1-4; D remains unclear. Trimming removed 0 bases at V and 8 bases at J, with 7 bases between. The germline CDR1 and CDR2 sequences are SGHTA and FQGNSA. This CDR3 has 13 residues. The CDR3 loop is CASSLASGEKLFF. For the CDR3, the DNA is TGTGCCAGCAGCTTAGCTAGCGGAGAAAAACTGTTTTTT.

This clonotype is termed medium-sized (0.01 to 0.1%). The rearrangement joins TRBV24-1 to TRBJ1-6, with TRBD1 identical over 10 bases. Germline V lookup: CDR1 KGHDR, CDR2 SFDVKD. This CDR3 is 18 amino acids long. V shed 9 bases and J 1 base; nucleotides not matched to a gene: 11. In nucleotides, the CDR3 is TGTGCCACCCGAAAGCGAAGGACAGGGGGGTCCTATAATTCACCCCTCCACTTT. This encodes CATRKRRTGGSYNSPLHF.